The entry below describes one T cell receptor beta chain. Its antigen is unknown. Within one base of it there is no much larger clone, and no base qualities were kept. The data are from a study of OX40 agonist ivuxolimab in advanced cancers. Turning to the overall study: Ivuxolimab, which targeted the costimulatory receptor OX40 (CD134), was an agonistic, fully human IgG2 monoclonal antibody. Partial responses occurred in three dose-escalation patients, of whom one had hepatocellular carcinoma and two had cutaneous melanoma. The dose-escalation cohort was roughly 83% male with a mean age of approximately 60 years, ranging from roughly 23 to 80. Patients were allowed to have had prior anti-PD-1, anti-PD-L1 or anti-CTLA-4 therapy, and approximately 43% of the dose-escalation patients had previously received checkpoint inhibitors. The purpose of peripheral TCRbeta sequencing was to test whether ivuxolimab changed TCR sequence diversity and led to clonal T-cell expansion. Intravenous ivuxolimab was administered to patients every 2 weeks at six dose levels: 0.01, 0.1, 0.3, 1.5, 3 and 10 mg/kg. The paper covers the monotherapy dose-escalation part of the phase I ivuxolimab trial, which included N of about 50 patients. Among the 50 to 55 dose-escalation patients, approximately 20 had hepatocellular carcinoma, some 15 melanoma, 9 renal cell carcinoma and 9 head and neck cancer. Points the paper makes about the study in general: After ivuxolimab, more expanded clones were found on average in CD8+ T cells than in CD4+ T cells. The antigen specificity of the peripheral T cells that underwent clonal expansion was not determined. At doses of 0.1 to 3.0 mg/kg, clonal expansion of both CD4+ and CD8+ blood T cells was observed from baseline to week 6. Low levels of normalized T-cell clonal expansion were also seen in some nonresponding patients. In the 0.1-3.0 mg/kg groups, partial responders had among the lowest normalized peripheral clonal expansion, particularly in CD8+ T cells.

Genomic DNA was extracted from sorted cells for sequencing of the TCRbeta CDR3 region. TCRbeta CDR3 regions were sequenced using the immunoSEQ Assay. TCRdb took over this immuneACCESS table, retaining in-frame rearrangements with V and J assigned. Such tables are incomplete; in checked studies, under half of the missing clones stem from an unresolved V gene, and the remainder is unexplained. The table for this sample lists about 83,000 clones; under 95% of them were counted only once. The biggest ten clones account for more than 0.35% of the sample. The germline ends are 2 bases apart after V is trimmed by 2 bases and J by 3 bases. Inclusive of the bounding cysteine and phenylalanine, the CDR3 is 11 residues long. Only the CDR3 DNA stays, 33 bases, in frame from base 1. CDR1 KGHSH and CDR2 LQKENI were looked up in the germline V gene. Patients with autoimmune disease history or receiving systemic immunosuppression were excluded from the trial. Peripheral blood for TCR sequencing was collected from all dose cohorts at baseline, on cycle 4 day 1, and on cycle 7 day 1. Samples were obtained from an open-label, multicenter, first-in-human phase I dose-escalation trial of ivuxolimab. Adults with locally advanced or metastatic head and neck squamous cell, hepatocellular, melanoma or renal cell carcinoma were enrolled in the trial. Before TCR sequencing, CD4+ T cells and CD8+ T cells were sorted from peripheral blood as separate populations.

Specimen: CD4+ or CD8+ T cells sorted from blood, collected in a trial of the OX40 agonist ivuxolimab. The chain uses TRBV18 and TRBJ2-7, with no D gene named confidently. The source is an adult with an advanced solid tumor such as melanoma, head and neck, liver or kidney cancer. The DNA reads TGTGCCAGCTCACCAAACTACGAGCAGTACTTC. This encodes CASSPNYEQYF.